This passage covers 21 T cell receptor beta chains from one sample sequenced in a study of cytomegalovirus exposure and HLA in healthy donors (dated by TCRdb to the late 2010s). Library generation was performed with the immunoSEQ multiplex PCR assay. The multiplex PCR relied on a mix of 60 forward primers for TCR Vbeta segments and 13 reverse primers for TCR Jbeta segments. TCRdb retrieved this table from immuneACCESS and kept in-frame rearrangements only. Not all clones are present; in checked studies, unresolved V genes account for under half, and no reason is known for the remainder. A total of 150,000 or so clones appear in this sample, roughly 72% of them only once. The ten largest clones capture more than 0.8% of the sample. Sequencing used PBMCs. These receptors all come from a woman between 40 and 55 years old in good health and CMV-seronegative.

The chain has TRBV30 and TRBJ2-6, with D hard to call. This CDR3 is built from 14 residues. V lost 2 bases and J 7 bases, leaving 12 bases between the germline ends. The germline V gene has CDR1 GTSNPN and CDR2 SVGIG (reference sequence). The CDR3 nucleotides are TGTGCCTGGAGTCTACTTGCTGCAGCCAACGTCCTGACTTTC. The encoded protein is CAWSLLAAANVLTF.

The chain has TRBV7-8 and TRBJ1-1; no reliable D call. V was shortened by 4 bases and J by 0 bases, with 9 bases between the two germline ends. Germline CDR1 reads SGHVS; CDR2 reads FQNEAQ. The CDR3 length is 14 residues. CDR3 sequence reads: CASSYDMVNTEAFF. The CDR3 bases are TGTGCCAGCAGCTATGACATGGTGAACACTGAAGCTTTCTTT.

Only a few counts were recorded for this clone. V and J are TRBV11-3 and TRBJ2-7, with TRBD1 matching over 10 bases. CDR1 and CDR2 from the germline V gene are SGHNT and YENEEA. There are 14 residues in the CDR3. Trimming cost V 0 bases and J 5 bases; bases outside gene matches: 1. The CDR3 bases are TGTGCCAGCAGCTTAGACGGGACAGGGGACGAGCAGTACTTC. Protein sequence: CASSLDGTGDEQYF.

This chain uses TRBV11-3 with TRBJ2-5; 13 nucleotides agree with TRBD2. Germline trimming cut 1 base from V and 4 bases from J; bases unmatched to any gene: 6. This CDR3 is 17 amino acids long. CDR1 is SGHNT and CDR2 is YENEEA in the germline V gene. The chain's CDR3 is CASSLGQTSGRGETQYF. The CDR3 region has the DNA TGTGCCAGCAGCTTAGGCCAAACTAGCGGGAGGGGAGAGACCCAGTACTTC. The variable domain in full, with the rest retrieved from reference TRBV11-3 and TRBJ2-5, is EAGVVQSPRYKIIEKKQPVAFWCNPISGHNTLYWYLQNLGQGPELLIRYENEEAVDDSQLPKDRFSAERLKGVDSTLKIQPAELGDSAVYLCASSLGQTSGRGETQYFGPGTRLLVL.

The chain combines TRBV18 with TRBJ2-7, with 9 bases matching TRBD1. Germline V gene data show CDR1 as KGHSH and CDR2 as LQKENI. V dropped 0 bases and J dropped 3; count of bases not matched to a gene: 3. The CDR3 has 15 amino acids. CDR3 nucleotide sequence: TGTGCCAGCTCACCACCGGGACAGGGTAACTACGAGCAGTACTTC. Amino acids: CASSPPGQGNYEQYF.

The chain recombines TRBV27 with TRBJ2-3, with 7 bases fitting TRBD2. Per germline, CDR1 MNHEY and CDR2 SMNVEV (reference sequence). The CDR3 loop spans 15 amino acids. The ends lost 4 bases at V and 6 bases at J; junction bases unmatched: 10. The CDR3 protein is CASSSDSRGDDTQYF. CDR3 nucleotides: TGTGCCAGCAGTTCCGACAGTCGGGGGGATGATACGCAGTATTTT.

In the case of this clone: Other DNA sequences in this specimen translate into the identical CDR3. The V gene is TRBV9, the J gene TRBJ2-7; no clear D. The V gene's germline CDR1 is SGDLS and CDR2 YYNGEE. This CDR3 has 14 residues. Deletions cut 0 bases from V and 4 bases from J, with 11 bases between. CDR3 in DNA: TGTGCCAGCAGCGTAGACAGTAAAGGATACGAGCAGTACTTC. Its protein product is CASSVDSKGYEQYF.

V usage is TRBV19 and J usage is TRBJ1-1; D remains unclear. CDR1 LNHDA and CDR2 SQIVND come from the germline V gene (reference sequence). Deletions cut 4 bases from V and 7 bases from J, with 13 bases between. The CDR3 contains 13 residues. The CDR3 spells CASSRRIALEAFF. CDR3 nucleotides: TGTGCCAGTAGTAGGAGGATCGCCCTTGAAGCTTTCTTT.

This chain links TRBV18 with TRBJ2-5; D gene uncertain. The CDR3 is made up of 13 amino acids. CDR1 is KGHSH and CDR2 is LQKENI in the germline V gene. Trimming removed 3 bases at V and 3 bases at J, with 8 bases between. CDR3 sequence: CASSPRGEETQYF. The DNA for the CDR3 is TGTGCCAGCTCACCCCGAGGCGAAGAGACCCAGTACTTC.

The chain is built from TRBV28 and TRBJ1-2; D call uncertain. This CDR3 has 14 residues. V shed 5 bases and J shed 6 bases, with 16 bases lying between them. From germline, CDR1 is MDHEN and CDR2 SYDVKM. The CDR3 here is CASSPPGGFHGYTF. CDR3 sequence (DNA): TGTGCCAGCAGTCCGCCGGGAGGGTTCCATGGCTACACCTTC.

The CDR3 protein is CASSFSSAAYEQYF. CDR3 nucleotide sequence: TGTGCCAGCAGTTTTAGTTCCGCTGCCTACGAGCAGTACTTC. The chain employs TRBV27 and TRBJ2-7; D unresolved. CDR1 MNHEY and CDR2 SMNVEV come from the germline V gene (reference sequence). The CDR3 loop spans 14 amino acids. V was shortened by 3 bases and J by 2 bases, with 11 bases between the two germline ends.

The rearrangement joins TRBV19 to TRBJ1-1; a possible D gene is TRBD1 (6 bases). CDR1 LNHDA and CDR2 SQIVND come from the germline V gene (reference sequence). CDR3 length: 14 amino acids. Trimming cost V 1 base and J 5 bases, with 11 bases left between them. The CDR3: CASSIGQGRTEAFF. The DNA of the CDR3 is TGTGCCAGTAGTATAGGGCAGGGGCGAACTGAAGCTTTCTTT.

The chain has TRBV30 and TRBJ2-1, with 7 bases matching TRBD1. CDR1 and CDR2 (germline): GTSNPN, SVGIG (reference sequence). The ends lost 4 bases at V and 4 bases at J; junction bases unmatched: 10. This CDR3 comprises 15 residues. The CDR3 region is CAWKRGQTVYNEQFF. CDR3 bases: TGTGCCTGGAAGAGGGGGCAAACAGTTTACAATGAGCAGTTCTTC.

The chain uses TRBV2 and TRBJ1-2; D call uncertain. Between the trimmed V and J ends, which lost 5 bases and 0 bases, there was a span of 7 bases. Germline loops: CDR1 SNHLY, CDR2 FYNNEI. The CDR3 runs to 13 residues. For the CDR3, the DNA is TGTGCCAGCAGTCCCGACACTAACTATGGCTACACCTTC. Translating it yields CASSPDTNYGYTF.

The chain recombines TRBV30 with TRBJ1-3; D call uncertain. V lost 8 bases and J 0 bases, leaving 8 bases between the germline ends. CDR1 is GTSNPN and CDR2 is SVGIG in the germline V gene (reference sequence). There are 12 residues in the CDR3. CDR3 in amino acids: CALQYSGNTIYF. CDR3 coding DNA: TGTGCCCTACAGTACTCTGGAAACACCATATATTTT.

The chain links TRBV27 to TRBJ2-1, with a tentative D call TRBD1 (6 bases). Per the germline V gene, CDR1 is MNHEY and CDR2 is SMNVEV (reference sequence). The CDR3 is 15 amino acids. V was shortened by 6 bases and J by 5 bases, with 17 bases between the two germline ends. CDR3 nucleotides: TGTGCCAGCAGCCCGTATTACAGGGTGAACAATGAGCAGTTCTTC. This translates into CASSPYYRVNNEQFF.

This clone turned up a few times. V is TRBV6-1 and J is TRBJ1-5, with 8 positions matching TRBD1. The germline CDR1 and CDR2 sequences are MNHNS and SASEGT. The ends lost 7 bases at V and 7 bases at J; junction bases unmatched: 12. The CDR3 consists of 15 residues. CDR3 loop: CASKRDRRESQPQHF. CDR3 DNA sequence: TGTGCCAGCAAAAGGGACAGGCGGGAGAGCCAGCCCCAGCATTTT.

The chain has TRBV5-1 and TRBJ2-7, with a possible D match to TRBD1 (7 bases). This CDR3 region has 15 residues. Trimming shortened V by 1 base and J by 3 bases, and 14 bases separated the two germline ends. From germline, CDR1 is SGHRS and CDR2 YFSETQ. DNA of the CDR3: TGCGCCAGCAGCTTGTCGGACAGGAGGGACTACGAGCAGTACTTC. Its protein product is CASSLSDRRDYEQYF. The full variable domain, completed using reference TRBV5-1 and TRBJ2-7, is KAGVTQTPRYLIKTRGQQVTLSCSPISGHRSVSWYQQTPGQGLQFLFEYFSETQRNKGNFPGRFSGRQFSNSRSEMNVSTLELGDSALYLCASSLSDRRDYEQYFGPGTRLTVT.

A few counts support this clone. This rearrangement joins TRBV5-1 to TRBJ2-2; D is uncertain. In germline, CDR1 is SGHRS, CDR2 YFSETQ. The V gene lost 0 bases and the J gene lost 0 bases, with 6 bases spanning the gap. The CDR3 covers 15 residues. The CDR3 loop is CASSLDPANTGELFF. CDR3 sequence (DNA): TGCGCCAGCAGCTTGGATCCAGCGAACACCGGGGAGCTGTTTTTT.

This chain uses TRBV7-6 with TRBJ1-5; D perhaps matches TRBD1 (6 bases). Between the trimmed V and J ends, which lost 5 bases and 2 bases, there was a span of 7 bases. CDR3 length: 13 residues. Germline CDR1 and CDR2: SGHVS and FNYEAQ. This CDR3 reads CASSAGGNQPQHF. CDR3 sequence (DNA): TGTGCCAGCAGCGCAGGGGGCAATCAGCCCCAGCATTTT. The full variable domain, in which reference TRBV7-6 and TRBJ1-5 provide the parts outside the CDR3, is GAGVSQSPRYKVTKRGQDVALRCDPISGHVSLYWYRQALGQGPEFLTYFNYEAQQDKSGLPNDRFSAERPEGSISTLTIQRTEQRDSAMYRCASSAGGNQPQHFGDGTRLSIL.

CDR3 sequence reads: CASSLPGEETQYF. CDR3 nucleotides: TGTGCCAGCAGCTTGCCCGGAGAAGAGACCCAGTACTTC. The chain recombines TRBV5-6 with TRBJ2-5; no clear D gene. Germline CDR1 is SGHDT and CDR2 is YYEEEE. The germline V and J ends were trimmed by 1 base and 3 bases, with 7 bases remaining between them. CDR3 length: 13 amino acids.